The present TCR beta chain was sequenced within a study of shared clonotypes between healthy human individuals. The CD4+ fraction was divided into a CD45RA+ naive subset and a CD45RA-negative memory subset. Per the germline V gene, CDR1 is SNHLY and CDR2 is FYNNEI. This CDR3 is built from 16 residues. V gave up 4 bases and J gave up 4 bases; unmatched junction bases: 11. Assay execution proceeded at the deep level. Clones were sequenced by immunoSEQ multiplex PCR, and TCRdb holds only the in-frame ones, with some missing. The sample has 2 million to 2.5 million clones; approximately 96% are singletons.

The sample consisted of naive CD4+ T cells sorted from blood. As to subset: CD45RA+ positively selected. The chain carries TRBV2 and TRBJ1-2, with 8 bases that match TRBD1. This receptor was obtained from a young man in good health. CDR3 DNA: TGTGCCAGCAGTGGAGATGGACAGGGTCTTGGCTATGGCTACACCTTC. Protein: CASSGDGQGLGYGYTF.